This is a list of T cell receptor beta chains from one sample in a study of CD8+ T cells in alopecia areata. Sequenced by immunoSEQ multiplex PCR; TCRdb stores in-frame clones only, minus some. This table holds fewer than 110,000 clones, about 60% found once. Input material: CD4+ T cells sorted from blood. These receptor sequences come from a human donor in good health. Both conserved end residues are part of each CDR3. D genes are given only for firm matches. Clone size is stated in some rows and not others, as once, few, many or a class when expanded.

clone_size: .; j_call: TRBJ2-5; d_call: TRBD1; v_call: TRBV29-1; cdr3_aa: CSVGQDRGETQYF; cdr3_nt: TGCAGCGTTGGGCAAGACAGGGGAGAGACCCAGTACTTC
clone_size: .; j_call: TRBJ2-1; d_call: .; v_call: TRBV7-3; cdr3_aa: CASSLSVHGGPLREQFF; cdr3_nt: TGTGCCAGCAGCTTAAGCGTCCACGGGGGGCCCCTTCGTGAGCAGTTCTTC
clone_size: .; j_call: TRBJ1-1; d_call: .; v_call: TRBV29-1; cdr3_aa: CSARGGTEAFF; cdr3_nt: TGCAGCGCCCGGGGGGGCACTGAAGCTTTCTTT
clone_size: once; j_call: TRBJ1-2; d_call: .; v_call: TRBV28; cdr3_aa: CASSQRQAYYGYTF; cdr3_nt: TGTGCCAGCAGTCAAAGACAGGCCTACTATGGCTACACCTTC
clone_size: few; j_call: TRBJ2-4; d_call: .; v_call: TRBV9; cdr3_aa: CASSVGPSGIQYF; cdr3_nt: TGTGCCAGCAGCGTAGGACCCTCGGGCATTCAGTACTTC
clone_size: .; j_call: TRBJ2-3; d_call: .; v_call: TRBV5-1; cdr3_aa: CASSLRMTVAPDTQYF; cdr3_nt: TGCGCCAGCAGCTTGAGGATGACGGTAGCGCCAGATACGCAGTATTTT
clone_size: .; j_call: TRBJ1-5; d_call: .; v_call: TRBV2; cdr3_aa: CASTLDSNQPQHF; cdr3_nt: TGTGCCAGCACCCTAGACAGCAATCAGCCCCAGCATTTT
clone_size: few; j_call: TRBJ1-2; d_call: TRBD1; v_call: TRBV6-1; cdr3_aa: CASSEAATGHWGYTF; cdr3_nt: TGTGCCAGCAGTGAAGCCGCGACAGGGCACTGGGGCTACACCTTC
clone_size: few; j_call: TRBJ2-5; d_call: .; v_call: TRBV29-1; cdr3_aa: CSVEGLAETQYF; cdr3_nt: TGCAGCGTTGAAGGGTTGGCCGAGACCCAGTACTTC
clone_size: .; j_call: TRBJ2-1; d_call: .; v_call: TRBV7-9; cdr3_aa: CASSLGTMNEQFF; cdr3_nt: TGTGCCAGCAGCTTAGGGACAATGAATGAGCAGTTCTTC
clone_size: .; j_call: TRBJ2-3; d_call: TRBD1; v_call: TRBV30; cdr3_aa: CAWSVPGQGTDTQYF; cdr3_nt: TGTGCCTGGAGTGTACCGGGACAGGGCACAGATACGCAGTATTTT
clone_size: many; j_call: TRBJ2-2; d_call: .; v_call: TRBV14; cdr3_aa: CASSQFSGWATGELFF; cdr3_nt: TGTGCCAGCAGCCAATTCTCAGGGTGGGCCACCGGGGAGCTGTTTTTT
clone_size: .; j_call: TRBJ1-5; d_call: TRBD1; v_call: TRBV18; cdr3_aa: CASSPGTGNNQPQHF; cdr3_nt: TGTGCCAGCTCACCCGGGACAGGGAACAATCAGCCCCAGCATTTT
clone_size: .; j_call: TRBJ2-1; d_call: .; v_call: TRBV7-2; cdr3_aa: CASSLDWSSYNEQFF; cdr3_nt: TGTGCCAGCAGCCTGGACTGGAGCTCCTACAATGAGCAGTTCTTC
clone_size: .; j_call: TRBJ1-5; d_call: .; v_call: TRBV19; cdr3_aa: CASTVNQPQHF; cdr3_nt: TGTGCCAGTACAGTAAATCAGCCCCAGCATTTT
clone_size: .; j_call: TRBJ1-2; d_call: .; v_call: TRBV7-2; cdr3_aa: CASSISREYGYTF; cdr3_nt: TGTGCCAGCAGCATAAGCAGGGAGTATGGCTACACCTTC
clone_size: .; j_call: TRBJ1-1; d_call: .; v_call: TRBV30; cdr3_aa: CAWRRGYTEAFF; cdr3_nt: TGTGCCTGGAGGCGGGGGTACACTGAAGCTTTCTTT
clone_size: .; j_call: TRBJ2-3; d_call: TRBD2; v_call: TRBV4-3; cdr3_aa: CASSQMVKAGASTDTQYF; cdr3_nt: TGCGCCAGCAGCCAAATGGTTAAAGCGGGAGCGAGCACAGATACGCAGTATTTT
clone_size: few; j_call: TRBJ1-3; d_call: .; v_call: TRBV9; cdr3_aa: CASSVDGSGNTIYF; cdr3_nt: TGTGCCAGCAGCGTAGACGGCTCTGGAAACACCATATATTTT
clone_size: .; j_call: TRBJ1-2; d_call: .; v_call: TRBV19; cdr3_aa: CASYPGDFVKFDGYTF; cdr3_nt: TGTGCCAGCTATCCAGGGGATTTCGTGAAGTTTGATGGCTACACCTTC
clone_size: once; j_call: TRBJ1-6; d_call: .; v_call: TRBV19; cdr3_aa: CASSAGRNSPLHF; cdr3_nt: TGTGCCAGTAGTGCAGGCCGCAATTCACCCCTCCACTTT
clone_size: .; j_call: TRBJ1-1; d_call: TRBD1; v_call: TRBV7-2; cdr3_aa: CASSVSGTGVWTEAFF; cdr3_nt: TGTGCCAGCAGCGTCTCCGGGACAGGGGTATGGACTGAAGCTTTCTTT
clone_size: .; j_call: TRBJ1-2; d_call: .; v_call: TRBV2; cdr3_aa: CASSGQGTVVYGYTF; cdr3_nt: TGTGCCAGCAGTGGCCAGGGCACGGTAGTCTATGGCTACACCTTC
clone_size: .; j_call: TRBJ2-1; d_call: .; v_call: TRBV7-9; cdr3_aa: CASSPLKLFF; cdr3_nt: TGTGCCAGCAGCCCCCTGAAGCTGTTCTTC
clone_size: .; j_call: TRBJ2-6; d_call: .; v_call: TRBV4-2; cdr3_aa: CASSQPVSSGANVLTF; cdr3_nt: TGTGCCAGCAGCCAGCCTGTAAGCTCTGGGGCCAACGTCCTGACTTTC
clone_size: .; j_call: TRBJ2-1; d_call: .; v_call: TRBV28; cdr3_aa: CASIGQNQHNEQFF; cdr3_nt: TGTGCCAGCATTGGACAGAACCAACACAATGAGCAGTTCTTC
clone_size: .; j_call: TRBJ1-2; d_call: TRBD1; v_call: TRBV23-1; cdr3_aa: CATSDTRQGHGYTF; cdr3_nt: TGCGCCACCAGCGATACCCGACAGGGCCATGGCTACACCTTC
clone_size: few; j_call: TRBJ1-2; d_call: TRBD1; v_call: TRBV25-1; cdr3_aa: CASSGGQGRGYTF; cdr3_nt: TGTGCCAGCAGTGGGGGACAGGGACGCGGCTACACCTTC
clone_size: .; j_call: TRBJ1-1; d_call: .; v_call: TRBV20-1; cdr3_aa: CSASTNTEAFF; cdr3_nt: TGCAGTGCTTCTACGAACACTGAAGCTTTCTTT
clone_size: once; j_call: TRBJ2-6; d_call: .; v_call: TRBV6-5; cdr3_aa: CASSYSGAGANVLTF; cdr3_nt: TGTGCCAGCAGTTACTCAGGTGCCGGGGCCAACGTCCTGACTTTC
clone_size: few; j_call: TRBJ1-2; d_call: .; v_call: TRBV2; cdr3_aa: CASDPPSTPRGYTF; cdr3_nt: TGTGCCAGCGACCCTCCCTCGACCCCTCGGGGCTACACCTTC
clone_size: .; j_call: TRBJ1-1; d_call: .; v_call: TRBV13; cdr3_aa: CASSLVDRSLTEAFF; cdr3_nt: TGTGCCAGCAGCTTAGTGGACCGGAGCCTTACTGAAGCTTTCTTT
clone_size: .; j_call: TRBJ2-7; d_call: TRBD1; v_call: TRBV19; cdr3_aa: CASSTTGGHSEQYF; cdr3_nt: TGTGCCAGTAGTACGACAGGGGGTCACAGCGAGCAGTACTTC
clone_size: .; j_call: TRBJ2-5; d_call: TRBD1; v_call: TRBV5-1; cdr3_aa: CASSRRQGPETQYF; cdr3_nt: TGCGCCAGCAGCCGCCGACAGGGGCCAGAGACCCAGTACTTC
clone_size: few; j_call: TRBJ1-2; d_call: TRBD1; v_call: TRBV7-2; cdr3_aa: CASSLTYYGQEYGYTF; cdr3_nt: TGTGCCAGCAGCCTGACGTACTACGGACAGGAGTATGGCTACACCTTC
clone_size: .; j_call: TRBJ2-5; d_call: .; v_call: TRBV7-6; cdr3_aa: CASSVHETQYF; cdr3_nt: TGTGCCAGCAGCGTACATGAGACCCAGTACTTC
clone_size: few; j_call: TRBJ2-2; d_call: .; v_call: TRBV6-6; cdr3_aa: CASSYSRTNTGELFF; cdr3_nt: TGTGCCAGCAGTTACTCCCGGACGAACACCGGGGAGCTGTTTTTT
clone_size: .; j_call: TRBJ2-1; d_call: TRBD2; v_call: TRBV19; cdr3_aa: CASNPIAGGYNEQFF; cdr3_nt: TGTGCCAGTAACCCGATAGCGGGGGGCTACAATGAGCAGTTCTTC
clone_size: .; j_call: TRBJ2-3; d_call: .; v_call: TRBV5-1; cdr3_aa: CASSFQGTDTQYF; cdr3_nt: TGCGCCAGCAGCTTCCAGGGCACAGATACGCAGTATTTT